This TCR beta chain was observed in a study of T cell responses to AZD1222 COVID-19 vaccine. Across the study: The analysis combined second doses at about 4 or about 12 weeks. Study findings and constraints: Two AZD1222 doses significantly raised spike-specific TCR breadth and depth over controls. Reports say nearly half of spike-specific TCRs go after unmutated variant regions. Donors skewed white British and female; clonal diversity was possibly underestimated.

As to this clone: The antigen is not known.

The repertoire was sequenced with immunoSEQ multiplex PCR; TCRdb's copy has only in-frame clones and lacks some. The table includes 150,000 or so clones, about 92% detected once. CDR3 length: 14 amino acids. Germline V CDR1 and CDR2: MNHEY, SMNVEV (reference sequence). The V end lost 3 bases, the J end lost 3 bases, and 9 bases lay between the germline ends. The receptor was isolated from an adult in good health. This material consisted of peripheral blood, taken on day 0 of AZD1222 vaccination. This chain uses TRBV27 with TRBJ2-1, with D tentatively TRBD1 (5 bases). The CDR3 sequence is CASSFLDSYNEQFF. The CDR3 nucleotides are TGTGCCAGCAGTTTTTTAGACAGCTACAATGAGCAGTTCTTC.